The rows below give T cell receptor beta chains drawn from one sample of a study of PD-1 blockade in classical Hodgkin lymphoma. Here immunoSEQ multiplex PCR was the method, and the copy in TCRdb shows in-frame clones only, minus some. Of more than 15,000 clones in the sample, more than 60% were seen once. The sample consisted of CD4+ T cells from blood, taken before the fourth cycle of nivolumab. These TCRs come from a human donor with classical Hodgkin lymphoma. CDR3s include the opening cysteine and the closing phenylalanine or tryptophan. Fields, in order: CDR3 protein, CDR3 DNA, D gene, V gene, J gene, clone size. A D gene is named only where the DNA matches it firmly. The size of a clone is reported for some rows only, either as once, few or many, or as a class for expanded clones.

cdr3_aa: CASSTTGTPNTEAFF; cdr3_nt: TGTGCCAGCAGTACAACCGGGACACCAAACACTGAAGCTTTCTTT; d_call: NA; v_call: TRBV27; j_call: TRBJ1-1; clone_size: NA
cdr3_aa: CSAGTSGYEQYF; cdr3_nt: TGCAGCGCCGGGACTAGCGGGTACGAGCAGTACTTC; d_call: TRBD2; v_call: TRBV29-1; j_call: TRBJ2-7; clone_size: NA
cdr3_aa: CASSTGTGNTDEQFF; cdr3_nt: TGTGCCAGCAGTACCGGGACAGGGAATACCGATGAGCAGTTCTTC; d_call: TRBD1; v_call: TRBV2; j_call: TRBJ2-1; clone_size: NA
cdr3_aa: CASRFSGTPTYEQYF; cdr3_nt: TGTGCCAGCAGATTCTCCGGGACACCTACCTACGAGCAGTACTTC; d_call: NA; v_call: TRBV6-5; j_call: TRBJ2-7; clone_size: NA
cdr3_aa: CASSYTRGARGHGYTF; cdr3_nt: TGTGCCAGCAGTTATACCCGCGGGGCCCGGGGCCATGGCTACACCTTC; d_call: NA; v_call: TRBV6-5; j_call: TRBJ1-2; clone_size: NA
cdr3_aa: CASSTRASGMSNYEQYF; cdr3_nt: TGCGCCAGCAGCACCCGTGCTAGCGGGATGTCCAACTACGAGCAGTACTTC; d_call: TRBD2; v_call: TRBV5-1; j_call: TRBJ2-7; clone_size: NA
cdr3_aa: CASSGGGEQFF; cdr3_nt: TGTGCCAGCTCCGGGGGGGGTGAGCAGTTCTTC; d_call: TRBD2; v_call: TRBV18; j_call: TRBJ2-1; clone_size: NA
cdr3_aa: CASRPAGGTGELFF; cdr3_nt: TGCGCCAGCAGACCAGCGGGCGGCACCGGGGAGCTGTTTTTT; d_call: NA; v_call: TRBV5-1; j_call: TRBJ2-2; clone_size: NA
cdr3_aa: CASSYRTPKSGYEQYF; cdr3_nt: TGTGCCAGCAGTTACCGGACCCCGAAGTCGGGCTACGAGCAGTACTTC; d_call: NA; v_call: TRBV6-5; j_call: TRBJ2-7; clone_size: few
cdr3_aa: CASRLAASYEQYF; cdr3_nt: TGTGCCAGCAGGTTGGCAGCATCCTACGAGCAGTACTTC; d_call: NA; v_call: TRBV6-1; j_call: TRBJ2-7; clone_size: NA